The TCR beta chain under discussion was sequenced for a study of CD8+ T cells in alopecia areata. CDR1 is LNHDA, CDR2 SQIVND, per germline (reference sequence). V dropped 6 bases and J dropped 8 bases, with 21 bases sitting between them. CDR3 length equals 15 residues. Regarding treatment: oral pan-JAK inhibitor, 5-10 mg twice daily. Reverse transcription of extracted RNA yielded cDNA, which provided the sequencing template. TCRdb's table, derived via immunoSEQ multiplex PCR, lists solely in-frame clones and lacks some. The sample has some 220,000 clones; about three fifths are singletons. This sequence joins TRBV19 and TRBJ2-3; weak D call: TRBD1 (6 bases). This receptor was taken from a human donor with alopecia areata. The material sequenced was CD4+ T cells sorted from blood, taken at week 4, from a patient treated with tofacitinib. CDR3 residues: CASSGTLGHMGTQYF. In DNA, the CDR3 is TGTGCCAGTAGCGGGACATTAGGTCATATGGGTACGCAGTATTTT.